Following are 2 T cell receptor beta chains from one sample sequenced in a study of T cell responses to AZD1222 COVID-19 vaccine. The data were produced by immunoSEQ multiplex PCR, yet TCRdb's version contains in-frame clones alone and is incomplete. In the table there are about 190,000 clones, around 90% of which are singletons. The source was peripheral blood, collected on day 0 of AZD1222 vaccination. These receptors came from an adult in good health.

This chain links TRBV18 with TRBJ1-2, with D perhaps matching TRBD1 (5 bases). The ends were cut back, 5 bases at V and 4 bases at J, with 14 bases in the middle. There are 14 residues in the CDR3. Per the germline V gene, CDR1 is KGHSH and CDR2 is LQKENI. Here the CDR3 reads CASSFRQGTYGYTF. DNA for the CDR3: TGTGCCAGCTCATTTCGGCAGGGTACCTATGGCTACACCTTC.

This chain joins TRBV24-1 and TRBJ2-5; 9 nucleotides line up with TRBD1. This CDR3 has 18 residues. In germline, CDR1 is KGHDR, CDR2 SFDVKD. V was clipped by 3 bases and J by 4 bases; unmatched bases: 14. DNA for the CDR3: TGTGCCACCAGTGATCAGTACGATCCGGGACAGGGCGGAGAGACCCAGTACTTC. Its translation: CATSDQYDPGQGGETQYF.